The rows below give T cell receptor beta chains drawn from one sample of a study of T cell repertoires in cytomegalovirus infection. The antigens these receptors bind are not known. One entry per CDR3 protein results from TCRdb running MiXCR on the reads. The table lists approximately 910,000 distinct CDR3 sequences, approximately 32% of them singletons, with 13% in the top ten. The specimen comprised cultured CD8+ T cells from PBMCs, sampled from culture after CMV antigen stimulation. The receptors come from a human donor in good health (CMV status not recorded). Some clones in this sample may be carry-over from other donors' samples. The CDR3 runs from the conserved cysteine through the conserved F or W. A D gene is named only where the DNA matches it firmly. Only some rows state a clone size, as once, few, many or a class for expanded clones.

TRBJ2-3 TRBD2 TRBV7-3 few CASSLFPRGSGGTDTQYF TGTGCCAGCAGCTTATTCCCGAGAGGGAGCGGGGGAACAGATACGCAGTATTTT
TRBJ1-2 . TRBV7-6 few CASSWPTAWDYGYTF TGTGCCAGCAGCTGGCCGACAGCGTGGGACTATGGCTACACCTTC
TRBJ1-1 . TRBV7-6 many CASSLVGGGGNTEAFF TGTGCCAGCAGCTTAGTCGGGGGTGGGGGGAACACTGAAGCTTTCTTT
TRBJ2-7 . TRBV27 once CASTGGTYEQYF TGTGCCAGCACGGGCGGGACCTACGAGCAGTACTTC
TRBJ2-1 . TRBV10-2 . CASSATGTGQFF TGCGCCAGCAGCGCGACCGGGACGGGGCAGTTCTTC
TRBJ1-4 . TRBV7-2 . CASSRDSNYEKLFF TGTGCCAGCAGCCGGGACTCCAACTATGAAAAACTGTTTTTT
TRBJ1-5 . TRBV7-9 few CASSLYDVQPQHF TGTGCCAGCAGCTTATACGATGTTCAGCCCCAGCATTTT
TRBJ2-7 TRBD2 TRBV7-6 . CASSLGLAGGDSSYEQYF TGTGCCAGCAGCCTGGGACTAGCGGGGGGCGATAGCTCCTACGAGCAGTACTTC
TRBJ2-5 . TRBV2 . CASSKETQYF TGTGCCAGCAGTAAAGAGACCCAGTACTTC
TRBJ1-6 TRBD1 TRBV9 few CASSGGPHGQGYSPLHF TGTGCCAGCAGCGGAGGCCCCCATGGACAGGGGTATTCACCCCTCCACTTT
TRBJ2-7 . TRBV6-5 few CASSPSGGPTYLKNEQYF TGTGCCAGCAGTCCCTCAGGAGGGCCAACCTACCTAAAAAACGAGCAGTACTTC
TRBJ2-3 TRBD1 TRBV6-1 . CASSLDRVDTQYF TGTGCCAGCAGCCTTGACAGGGTGGATACGCAGTATTTT
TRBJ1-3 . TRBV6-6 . CASIRSFGDGNTIYF TGTGCCAGCATCCGGTCTTTTGGGGATGGAAACACCATATATTTT
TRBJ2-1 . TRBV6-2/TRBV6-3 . CASRGDMKAYNEQFF TGTGCCAGCAGGGGAGACATGAAGGCCTACAATGAGCAGTTCTTC
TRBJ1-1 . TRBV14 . CASSQEPGAEAFF TGTGCCAGCAGCCAAGAACCGGGGGCTGAAGCTTTCTTT
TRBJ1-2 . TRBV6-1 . CASSDLGGDQGYTF TGTGCCAGCAGTGACCTTGGGGGGGATCAGGGCTACACCTTC
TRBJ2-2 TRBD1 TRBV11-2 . CASSLTGAYTGELFF TGTGCCAGCAGCTTGACAGGGGCCTACACCGGGGAGCTGTTTTTT
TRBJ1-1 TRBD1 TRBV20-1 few CSARETTGGNTEAFF TGCAGTGCTAGAGAAACGACAGGGGGGAACACTGAAGCTTTCTTT
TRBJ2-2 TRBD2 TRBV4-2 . CASSPEVSGGTGELFF TGTGCCAGCAGCCCCGAAGTTAGCGGGGGCACCGGGGAGCTGTTTTTT
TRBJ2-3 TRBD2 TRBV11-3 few CASSPRAGGFTDTQYF TGTGCCAGCAGCCCCCGAGCGGGGGGTTTCACAGATACGCAGTATTTT
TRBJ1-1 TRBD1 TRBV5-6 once CASSQGGETEAFF TGTGCCAGCAGCCAGGGGGGGGAAACTGAAGCTTTCTTT
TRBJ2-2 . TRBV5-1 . CASSSPTLGTGELFF TGCGCCAGCAGCTCCCCGACCCTGGGGACCGGGGAGCTGTTTTTT
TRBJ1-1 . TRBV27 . CASSLLAGGRTEAFF TGTGCCAGCAGTTTACTGGCGGGGGGCAGAACTGAAGCTTTCTTT
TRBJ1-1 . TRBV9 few CASSPQGQNTEAFF TGTGCCAGCAGCCCCCAGGGACAGAACACTGAAGCTTTCTTT
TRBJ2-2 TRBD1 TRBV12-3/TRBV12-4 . CASCPPGTGVGGELFF TGTGCCAGCTGCCCTCCCGGGACAGGGGTGGGCGGGGAGCTGTTTTTT
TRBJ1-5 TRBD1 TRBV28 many CASSLAGQGIGRGNQPQHF TGTGCCAGCAGCCTGGCGGGACAGGGAATCGGGAGAGGAAATCAGCCCCAGCATTTT
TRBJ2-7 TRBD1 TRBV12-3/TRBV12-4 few CASRRTGGYEQYF TGTGCCAGCAGGCGGACAGGGGGCTACGAGCAGTACTTC
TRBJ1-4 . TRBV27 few CASSPPPGSLNEKLFF TGTGCCAGCAGTCCACCCCCGGGTAGCCTTAATGAAAAACTGTTTTTT
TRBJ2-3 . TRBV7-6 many CASSLGWGASTDTQYF TGTGCCAGCAGCTTAGGATGGGGGGCCAGCACAGATACGCAGTATTTT
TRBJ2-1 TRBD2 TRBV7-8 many CASSHPSGGEERNEQFF TGTGCCAGCAGCCACCCTAGCGGGGGGGAGGAGAGAAATGAGCAGTTCTTC
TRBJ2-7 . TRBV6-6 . CASSYVGTGYEQYF TGTGCCAGCAGTTACGTTGGGACCGGTTACGAGCAGTACTTC
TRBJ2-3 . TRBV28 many CASSRGIDEAGDTQYF TGTGCCAGCAGTCGAGGAATCGATGAGGCCGGAGATACGCAGTATTTT
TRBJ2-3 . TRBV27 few CASPQAGAKTDTQYF TGTGCCAGTCCACAGGCAGGGGCCAAAACAGATACGCAGTATTTT
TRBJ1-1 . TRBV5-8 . CASSLRLPEAFF TGTGCCAGCAGCTTGCGTTTGCCTGAAGCTTTCTTT
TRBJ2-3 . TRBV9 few CASSVEAVRVADTQYF TGTGCCAGCAGCGTAGAGGCTGTCCGTGTAGCAGATACGCAGTATTTT
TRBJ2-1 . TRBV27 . CASSFKIGSYNEQFF TGTGCCAGCAGTTTCAAGATTGGCTCCTACAATGAGCAGTTCTTC
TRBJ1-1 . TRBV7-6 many CASSLGVRAEAFF TGTGCCAGCAGCTTAGGGGTGCGGGCTGAAGCTTTCTTT